Described below is a single T cell receptor (beta chain) sequence and its context. Its antigen is as yet unknown. A second PCR of 7 to 11 cycles used a sample-barcoded 5' primer and a J-beta primer mix. TCRdb re-derived calls from the 5' RACE reads in MiXCR, one entry per CDR3 protein. This table has about 1.8 million distinct CDR3 sequences, about 50% appearing once. The data derive from a study of blood T cells in healthy people across ages. Study-level results: Estimates of total diversity, which came from one million sequenced T cells, were considered to be underestimates.

With 0 bases removed from V and 0 bases from J, the gap between germline ends came to 11 bases. Germline V gene sequence: CDR1 KGHDR, CDR2 SFDVKD. The length of the CDR3 is 17 residues. This chain connects TRBV24-1 to TRBJ2-1; a weak D match, TRBD2 (5 bases). The TCR was taken from a woman in her 40s in good health. The sequenced sample consisted of blood. The CDR3, as DNA: TGTGCCACCAGTGATTTGTTCGGGGTCGGCTCCTACAATGAGCAGTTCTTC. Protein sequence: CATSDLFGVGSYNEQFF.